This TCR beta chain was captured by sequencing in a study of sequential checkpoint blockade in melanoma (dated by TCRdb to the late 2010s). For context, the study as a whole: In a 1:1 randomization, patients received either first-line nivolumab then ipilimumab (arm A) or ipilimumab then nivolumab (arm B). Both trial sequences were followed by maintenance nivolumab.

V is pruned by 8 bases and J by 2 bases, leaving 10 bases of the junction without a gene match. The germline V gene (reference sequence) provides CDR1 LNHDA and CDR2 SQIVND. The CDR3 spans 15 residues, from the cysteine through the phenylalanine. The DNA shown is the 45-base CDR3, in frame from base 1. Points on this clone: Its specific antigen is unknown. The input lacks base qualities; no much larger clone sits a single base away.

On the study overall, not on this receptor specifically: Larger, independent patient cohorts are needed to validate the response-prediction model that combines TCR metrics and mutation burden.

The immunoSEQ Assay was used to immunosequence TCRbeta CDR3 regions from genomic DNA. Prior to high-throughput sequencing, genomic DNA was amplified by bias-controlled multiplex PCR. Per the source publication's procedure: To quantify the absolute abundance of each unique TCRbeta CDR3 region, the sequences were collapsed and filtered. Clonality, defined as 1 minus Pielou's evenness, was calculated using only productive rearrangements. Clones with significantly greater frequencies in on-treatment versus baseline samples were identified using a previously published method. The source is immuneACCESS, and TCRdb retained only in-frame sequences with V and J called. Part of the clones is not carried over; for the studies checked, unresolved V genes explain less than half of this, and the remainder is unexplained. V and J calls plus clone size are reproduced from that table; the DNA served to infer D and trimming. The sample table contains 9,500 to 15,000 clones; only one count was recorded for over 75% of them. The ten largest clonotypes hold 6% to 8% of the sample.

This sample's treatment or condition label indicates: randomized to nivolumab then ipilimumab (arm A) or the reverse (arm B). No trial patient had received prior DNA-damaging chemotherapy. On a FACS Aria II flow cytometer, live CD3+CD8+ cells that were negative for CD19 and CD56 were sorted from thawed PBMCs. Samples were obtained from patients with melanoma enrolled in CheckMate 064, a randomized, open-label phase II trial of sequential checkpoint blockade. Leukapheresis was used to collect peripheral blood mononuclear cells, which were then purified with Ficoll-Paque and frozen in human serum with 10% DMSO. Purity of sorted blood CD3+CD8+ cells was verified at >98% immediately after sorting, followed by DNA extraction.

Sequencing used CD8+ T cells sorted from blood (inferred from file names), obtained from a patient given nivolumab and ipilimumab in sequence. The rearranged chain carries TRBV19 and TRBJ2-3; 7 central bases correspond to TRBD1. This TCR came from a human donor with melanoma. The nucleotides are TGTGCCAGTGGTCCCGGGACAGAGATCACAGATACGCAGTATTTT. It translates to CASGPGTEITDTQYF. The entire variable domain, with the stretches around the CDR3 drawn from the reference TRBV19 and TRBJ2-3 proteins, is DGGITQSPKYLFRKEGQNVTLSCEQNLNHDAMYWYRQDPGQGLRLIYYSQIVNDFQKGDIAEGYSVSREKKESFPLTVTSAQKNPTAFYLCASGPGTEITDTQYFGPGTRLTVL.